These 5 T cell receptor beta chains originate from one sample sequenced in a study of blood T cell repertoires in COVID-19. Generated by immunoSEQ multiplex PCR, the TCRdb table keeps only in-frame clones and is missing some. The sample lists 160,000 or so clones; over 70% were seen once. Specimen: PBMCs or T cells enriched from blood (not recorded which). These receptors came from a woman aged 60-75 years who had recovered from COVID-19.

The rearrangement links TRBV5-1 to TRBJ2-1; D is ambiguous. The CDR3 contains 13 residues. Trimming took 0 bases from V and 4 from J, leaving 5 bases between them. CDR1 is SGHRS, CDR2 YFSETQ, per germline. The chain's CDR3 is CASSLAPYNEQFF. The DNA for the CDR3 is TGCGCCAGCAGCTTGGCCCCTTACAATGAGCAGTTCTTC. The full variable domain, completed using reference TRBV5-1 and TRBJ2-1, is KAGVTQTPRYLIKTRGQQVTLSCSPISGHRSVSWYQQTPGQGLQFLFEYFSETQRNKGNFPGRFSGRQFSNSRSEMNVSTLELGDSALYLCASSLAPYNEQFFGPGTRLTVL.

This clone has more than one count but fewer than ten. This chain uses TRBV27 with TRBJ2-7; TRBD1 agrees at 7 bases. The V gene end was trimmed by 3 bases and the J gene end by 0 bases; junction bases not matched to a gene: 2. Germline V gene data show CDR1 as MNHEY and CDR2 as SMNVEV (reference sequence). This CDR3 has 14 residues. The CDR3 sequence is CASSFWTGSYEQYF. The CDR3 nucleotides are TGTGCCAGCAGTTTCTGGACAGGCTCCTACGAGCAGTACTTC.

The chain employs TRBV7-8 and TRBJ1-2; 8 bases match TRBD1. The V gene end was trimmed by 1 base and the J gene end by 0 bases; junction bases not matched to a gene: 7. Looked up from germline, CDR1 is SGHVS and CDR2 is FQNEAQ. The CDR3 runs to 17 residues. This chain's CDR3 is CASSLVSDRESNYGYTF. The CDR3 DNA sequence: TGTGCCAGCAGCTTAGTCTCGGACAGGGAATCTAACTATGGCTACACCTTC.

Only one count was recorded for this clone. The chain is built from TRBV13 and TRBJ2-5, with 10 bases matching TRBD1. Germline V gene sequence: CDR1 PRHDT, CDR2 FYEKMQ (reference sequence). The CDR3 extends over 14 amino acids. J gave up 4 bases and V 5 bases, and 4 bases lay outside the gene matches. The CDR3: CASSTGTGVETQYF. In nucleotides, the CDR3 is TGTGCCAGCAGCACTGGGACAGGGGTAGAGACCCAGTACTTC.

Here the CDR3 DNA reads TGTGCCAGCAGCTTAGGCAACGGTCGGAGGGAAGCTTTCTTT. Its translation: CASSLGNGRREAFF. The chain uses TRBV13 and TRBJ1-1; D uncertain. Germline CDR1 reads PRHDT; CDR2 reads FYEKMQ (reference sequence). This CDR3 has 14 residues. With 0 bases removed from V and 8 bases from J, the gap between germline ends came to 13 bases.